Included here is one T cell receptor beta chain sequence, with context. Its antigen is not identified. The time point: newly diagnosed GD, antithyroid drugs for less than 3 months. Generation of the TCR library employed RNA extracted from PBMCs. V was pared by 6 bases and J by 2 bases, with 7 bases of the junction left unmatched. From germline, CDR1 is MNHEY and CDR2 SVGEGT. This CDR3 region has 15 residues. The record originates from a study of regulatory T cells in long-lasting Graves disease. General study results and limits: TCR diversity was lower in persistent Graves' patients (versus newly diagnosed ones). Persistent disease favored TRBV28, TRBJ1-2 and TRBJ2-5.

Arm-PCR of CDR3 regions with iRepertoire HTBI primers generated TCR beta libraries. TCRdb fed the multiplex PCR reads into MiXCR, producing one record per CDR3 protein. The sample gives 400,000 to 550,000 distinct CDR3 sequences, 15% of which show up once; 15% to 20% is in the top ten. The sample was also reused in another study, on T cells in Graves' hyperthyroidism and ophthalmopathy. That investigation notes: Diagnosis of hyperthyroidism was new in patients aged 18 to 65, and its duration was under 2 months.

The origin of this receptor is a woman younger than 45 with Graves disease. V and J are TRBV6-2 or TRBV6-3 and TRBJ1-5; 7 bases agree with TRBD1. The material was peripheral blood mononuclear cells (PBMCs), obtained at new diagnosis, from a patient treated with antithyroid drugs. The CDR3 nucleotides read TGTGCCAGCAGCTCCGCCGGGACAGGCAATCAGCCCCAGCATTTT. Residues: CASSSAGTGNQPQHF.